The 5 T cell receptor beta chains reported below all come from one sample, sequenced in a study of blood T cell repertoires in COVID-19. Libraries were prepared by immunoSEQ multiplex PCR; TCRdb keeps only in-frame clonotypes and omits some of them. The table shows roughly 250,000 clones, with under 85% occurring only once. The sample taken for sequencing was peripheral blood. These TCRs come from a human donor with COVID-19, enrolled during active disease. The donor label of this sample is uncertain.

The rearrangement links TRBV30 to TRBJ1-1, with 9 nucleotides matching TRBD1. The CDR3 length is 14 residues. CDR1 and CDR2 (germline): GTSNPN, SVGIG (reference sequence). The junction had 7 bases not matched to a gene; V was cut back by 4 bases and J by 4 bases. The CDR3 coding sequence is TGTGCCTGGAACCATGGACAGGGGAGCACTGAAGCTTTCTTT. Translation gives CAWNHGQGSTEAFF. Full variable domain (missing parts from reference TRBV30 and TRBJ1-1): SQTIHQWPATLVQPVGSPLSLECTVEGTSNPNLYWYRQAAGRGLQLLFYSVGIGQISSEVPQNLSASRPQDRQFILSSKKLLLSDSGFYLCAWNHGQGSTEAFFGQGTRLTVV.

The CDR3 DNA sequence: TGTGCCAGCAGCGAACTACCCAGGGATTATAATTCACCCCTCCACTTT. Protein sequence: CASSELPRDYNSPLHF. The chain employs TRBV6-6 and TRBJ1-6, with D maybe TRBD1 (5 bases). The V gene's germline CDR1 is MNHNY and CDR2 SVGAGI (reference sequence). V lost 6 bases and J 4 bases, leaving 16 bases between the germline ends. CDR3 length equals 16 residues.

DNA of the CDR3: TGTGCCAGCAGTTATTTACGCGGACAGACTAATGAAAAACTGTTTTTT. Translation gives CASSYLRGQTNEKLFF. V and J are TRBV6-2 or TRBV6-3 and TRBJ1-4, with D possibly TRBD1 on 6 matching bases. V lost 3 bases and J 2 bases, leaving 13 bases between the germline ends. CDR3 length equals 16 residues. Germline-derived CDR1 and CDR2 are MNHEY and SVGEGT.

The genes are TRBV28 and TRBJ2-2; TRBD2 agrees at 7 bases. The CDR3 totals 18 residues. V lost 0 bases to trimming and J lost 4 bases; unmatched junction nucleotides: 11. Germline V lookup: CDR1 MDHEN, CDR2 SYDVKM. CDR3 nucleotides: TGTGCCAGCAGTTTATGGGGTGGGGCGGGAGTCCGCACCGGGGAGCTGTTTTTT. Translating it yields CASSLWGGAGVRTGELFF.

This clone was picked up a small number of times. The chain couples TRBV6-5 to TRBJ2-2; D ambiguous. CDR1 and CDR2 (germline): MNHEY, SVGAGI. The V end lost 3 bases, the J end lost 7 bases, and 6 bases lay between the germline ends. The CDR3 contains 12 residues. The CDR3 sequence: CASSYRSGELFF. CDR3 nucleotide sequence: TGTGCCAGCAGTTATCGCAGCGGGGAGCTGTTTTTT.